These 14 T cell receptor beta chains were all obtained from the same sample, sequenced in a study of blood T cell repertoires in COVID-19. Repertoires were generated with immunoSEQ multiplex PCR, while TCRdb's copy carries only in-frame clones and drops some. The sample carries 250,000 to 300,000 clones, around three quarters recorded once. Material: peripheral blood. All receptors derive from an elderly woman with acute or convalescent COVID-19.

The CDR3 region is CASSVGPSGSDYEQYF. In DNA form, the CDR3 reads TGTGCCAGCAGCGTAGGGCCTAGCGGGAGCGACTACGAGCAGTACTTC. The V and J genes are TRBV9 and TRBJ2-7, with TRBD2 matching over 10 bases. The CDR3 has 16 amino acids. CDR1 is SGDLS and CDR2 is YYNGEE in the germline V gene. V trimming: 0 bases; J trimming: 3 bases; junction bases outside the gene matches: 6. Supplemented by reference TRBV9 and TRBJ2-7, the full variable domain reads DSGVTQTPKHLITATGQRVTLRCSPRSGDLSVYWYQQSLDQGLQFLIQYYNGEERAKGNILERFSAQQFPDLHSELNLSSLELGDSALYFCASSVGPSGSDYEQYFGPGTRLTVT.

The V and J genes are TRBV4-1 and TRBJ1-1; TRBD1 might be the D (5 bases). The CDR3 covers 16 residues. Germline loops: CDR1 MGHRA, CDR2 YSYEKL. With 1 base removed from V and 1 base from J, the gap between germline ends came to 13 bases. CDR3 DNA sequence: TGCGCCAGCAGCCAAGTGCGTCTACAGGAGAACACTGAAGCTTTCTTT. It is translated as CASSQVRLQENTEAFF.

Turning to this clone: Other DNA sequences in this sample translate to the same CDR3. J is TRBJ1-1 and V is TRBV5-4; D may be TRBD1 (6 bases). The CDR3 covers 14 residues. Germline assignment: CDR1 SGHNT and CDR2 YYREEE (reference sequence). Trimming took 4 bases from V and 0 from J, leaving 10 bases between them. In nucleotides, the CDR3 is TGTGCCAGCAGCGCCACAGGGATGAACACTGAAGCTTTCTTT. It encodes CASSATGMNTEAFF. The entire variable domain, with the rest obtained from reference TRBV5-4 and TRBJ1-1, is as follows: ETGVTQSPTHLIKTRGQQVTLRCSSQSGHNTVSWYQQALGQGPQFIFQYYREEENGRGNFPPRFSGLQFPNYSSELNVNALELDDSALYLCASSATGMNTEAFFGQGTRLTVV.

The chain uses TRBV11-2 and TRBJ2-5; 8 positions agree with TRBD2. V shed 5 bases and J 2 bases; nucleotides not matched to a gene: 16. The CDR3 is 18 residues long. Germline V CDR1 and CDR2: SGHAT, FQNNGV. CDR3 loop: CASSQRAGVLGPQETQYF. The CDR3 bases are TGTGCCAGCAGCCAGAGAGCGGGAGTGTTGGGGCCGCAAGAGACCCAGTACTTC.

This chain links TRBV7-8 with TRBJ1-3; 8 bases agree with TRBD1. This CDR3 has 16 residues. Unmatched junction bases numbered 8, after V lost 5 bases and J lost 2 bases. In germline, CDR1 is SGHVS, CDR2 FQNEAQ. The CDR3 protein is CASSTTTGVTGNTIYF. As DNA, the CDR3 is TGTGCCAGCAGCACCACGACAGGGGTGACTGGAAACACCATATATTTT.

The rearrangement uses TRBV19 and TRBJ2-6; TRBD1 agrees at 8 bases. This CDR3 has 19 residues. CDR1 LNHDA and CDR2 SQIVND come from the germline V gene (reference sequence). V shed 1 base and J 0 bases; nucleotides not matched to a gene: 8. The CDR3 loop reads CASSIATGTGSSGANVLTF. In nucleotides, the CDR3 is TGTGCCAGTAGTATAGCAACCGGGACAGGAAGCTCTGGGGCCAACGTCCTGACTTTC.

On this clone: This sample includes further DNA sequences coding for the same CDR3. The rearrangement uses TRBV3-1 (or the pseudogene TRBV3-2) and TRBJ2-2, with no clear D. Trimming stripped 1 base from V and 4 bases from J, with 4 bases between. Germline V lookup: CDR1 LGHDT, CDR2 YNNKEL (reference sequence). CDR3 length equals 13 residues. CDR3 loop: CASSQGATGELFF. The CDR3 nucleotides are TGTGCCAGCAGCCAAGGCGCCACCGGGGAGCTGTTTTTT.

V is TRBV10-3 and J is TRBJ2-7; 10 nucleotides match TRBD2. Unmatched junction bases numbered 6, after V lost 7 bases and J lost 0 bases. CDR3 length: 15 residues. Looked up from germline, CDR1 is ENHRY and CDR2 is SYGVKD. In DNA form, the CDR3 reads TGTGCCATCAAGGCCCAGCGGGGGGGCTCCTACGAGCAGTACTTC. Protein: CAIKAQRGGSYEQYF.

This chain links TRBV6-1 with TRBJ2-3, with TRBD2 as a possible D gene (5 bases). Germline V lookup: CDR1 MNHNS, CDR2 SASEGT. V was trimmed by 2 bases and J by 0 bases, leaving 9 bases between them. CDR3 length equals 15 residues. CDR3 nucleotide sequence: TGTGCCAGCAGTGAAATGGGGAGAAGCACAGATACGCAGTATTTT. Translation gives CASSEMGRSTDTQYF.

V gene TRBV3-1 (or the pseudogene TRBV3-2) combines with J gene TRBJ1-2; D is perhaps TRBD1 (6 bases). CDR3 size: 13 residues. With 5 bases removed from V and 7 bases from J, the gap between germline ends came to 14 bases. Looked up from germline, CDR1 is LGHDT and CDR2 is YNNKEL (reference sequence). CDR3 in amino acids: CASSVNREGGYTF. Written as DNA, the CDR3 is TGTGCCAGCAGCGTCAACAGGGAGGGTGGCTACACCTTC.

The V call is TRBV29-1, the J call TRBJ2-1; 8 bases are a match to TRBD1. V lost 3 bases, J lost 6 bases, and 10 bases stayed unmatched. CDR3 length: 15 residues. Per germline, CDR1 SQVTM and CDR2 ANQGSEA. Here the CDR3 reads CSVEPDRGSLNEQFF. DNA for the CDR3: TGCAGCGTTGAGCCTGACAGGGGCTCCCTCAATGAGCAGTTCTTC.

This chain links TRBV6-5 with TRBJ2-3; 9 positions agree with TRBD1. Germline lookup yields CDR1 MNHEY and CDR2 SVGAGI. V lost 8 bases, J lost 6 bases, and 9 bases stayed unmatched. CDR3 size: 14 residues. In DNA form, the CDR3 reads TGTGCCAGCCATCCCGGGACAGGGACGGATACGCAGTATTTT. Translated, it gives CASHPGTGTDTQYF.

This clone showed up just a few times. The CDR3 region has the DNA TGTGCCAGCAGCGGACAGGGGTTCGACACCGGGGAGCTGTTTTTT. It translates to CASSGQGFDTGELFF. V gene TRBV2 combines with J gene TRBJ2-2; 9 bases align to TRBD1. Germline CDR1 SNHLY, CDR2 FYNNEI. The CDR3 runs to 15 residues. Losses at the gene ends were 6 bases for V and 3 bases for J; bases not matched to a gene: 5.

The chain employs TRBV15 and TRBJ1-4, with D maybe TRBD1 (6 bases). Looked up from germline, CDR1 is LNHNV and CDR2 is YYDKDF (reference sequence). The CDR3 runs to 17 residues. The V and J ends lost 1 base and 8 bases respectively, with 20 bases between them. The CDR3 DNA sequence: TGTGCCACCAGCAGAGGGGGGGGCAATCAACTAGGAGAAAAACTGTTTTTT. Its protein is CATSRGGGNQLGEKLFF. The entire variable domain, with the rest obtained from reference TRBV15 and TRBJ1-4, is as follows: DAMVIQNPRYQVTQFGKPVTLSCSQTLNHNVMYWYQQKSSQAPKLLFHYYDKDFNNEADTPDNFQSRRPNTSFCFLDIRSPGLGDTAMYLCATSRGGGNQLGEKLFFGSGTQLSVL.